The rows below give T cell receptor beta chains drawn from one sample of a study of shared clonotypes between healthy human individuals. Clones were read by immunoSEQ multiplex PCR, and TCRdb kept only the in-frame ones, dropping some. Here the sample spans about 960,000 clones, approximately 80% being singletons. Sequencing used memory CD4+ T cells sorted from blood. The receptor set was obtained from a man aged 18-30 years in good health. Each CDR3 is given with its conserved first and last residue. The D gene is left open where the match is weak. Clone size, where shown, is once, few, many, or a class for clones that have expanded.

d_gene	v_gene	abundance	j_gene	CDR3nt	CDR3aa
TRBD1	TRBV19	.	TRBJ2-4	TGTGCCAGTAGTATAGAAAGGACAGGGCTAGCCAAAAACATTCAGTACTTC	CASSIERTGLAKNIQYF
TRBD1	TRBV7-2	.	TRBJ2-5	TGTGCCAGCAGCTTGTCCAGGGGGGAGACCCAGTACTTC	CASSLSRGETQYF
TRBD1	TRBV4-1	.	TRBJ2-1	TGCGCCAGGCCCTATTCCGGGACAGTTACCTACAATGAGCAGTTCTTC	CARPYSGTVTYNEQFF
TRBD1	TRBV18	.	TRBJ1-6	TGTGCCAGCTCCCCTCCCGGGACAGGGGACAATTCACCCCTCCACTTT	CASSPPGTGDNSPLHF
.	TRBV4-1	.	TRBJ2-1	TGCGCCAGCAGCCAGGAAGGGGGGGCTGAGCAGTTCTTC	CASSQEGGAEQFF
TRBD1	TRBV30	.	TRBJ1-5	TGTGCCTGGAGGGGCGGACAGGGGGGCTTCAATCAGCCCCAGCATTTT	CAWRGGQGGFNQPQHF
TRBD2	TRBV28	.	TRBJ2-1	TGTGCCAGCAGCCTTCGGACTAGACCCCTCAATGAGCAGTTCTTC	CASSLRTRPLNEQFF
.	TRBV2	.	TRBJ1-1	TGTGCCAGCAGTTCCGGGACCGCCTCGTGGAACACTGAAGCTTTCTTT	CASSSGTASWNTEAFF
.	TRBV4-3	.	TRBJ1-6	TGCGCCAGCAGCCAAGTTGGGGTTTCACCCCTCCACTTT	CASSQVGVSPLHF
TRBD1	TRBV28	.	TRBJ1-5	TGTGCCAGCAGCTATGACAGGGGGGGACAGCCCCAGCATTTT	CASSYDRGGQPQHF
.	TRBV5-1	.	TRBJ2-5	TGCGCCAGCAGCGGGCCGGGCCAAGAGACCCAGTACTTC	CASSGPGQETQYF
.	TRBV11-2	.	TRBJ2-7	TGTGCCAGCAGCTCTCGGGGCTACTCCTACGAGCAGTACTTC	CASSSRGYSYEQYF
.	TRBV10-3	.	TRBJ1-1	TGTGCCATCAGTGAGGGAAGGGGGTGGGACACTGAAGCTTTCTTT	CAISEGRGWDTEAFF
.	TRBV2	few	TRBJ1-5	TGTGCCAGCAGTGAATACCCCCTGGGCACCAATCAGCCCCAGCATTTT	CASSEYPLGTNQPQHF